These 16 T cell receptor beta chains were sequenced from one sample in a study of CD8+ T cells in alopecia areata. Documented treatment: oral pan-JAK inhibitor, 5-10 mg twice daily. In each case, RNA was isolated and then reverse transcribed into cDNA as the sequencing template. This table comes from immunoSEQ multiplex PCR, and its TCRdb copy is limited to in-frame clones, with some not included. The sample gives approximately 170,000 clones, more than 55% of which show up once; roughly 0.67% is in the top ten. The sample in question was CD4+ T cells sorted from blood, obtained at week 4, from a patient treated with tofacitinib. Receptors were obtained from a human donor with alopecia areata.

The gene calls are TRBV4-3 and TRBJ2-3; D call uncertain. From germline, CDR1 is LGHNA and CDR2 YSLEER. Trimming stripped 1 base from V and 5 bases from J, with 10 bases between. CDR3 length: 14 amino acids. The CDR3 coding sequence is TGCGCCAGCAGCCAAGCGGCAGGACGAGATACGCAGTATTTT. It specifies CASSQAAGRDTQYF.

This clone showed up just once. The V gene is TRBV6-5, the J gene TRBJ2-1; D ambiguous. Trimming cost V 6 bases and J 2 bases, with 8 bases left between them. CDR3 size: 13 residues. Germline loops: CDR1 MNHEY, CDR2 SVGAGI. The DNA of the CDR3 is TGTGCCAGCAGCCCCACGCCCTACAATGAGCAGTTCTTC. Encoded protein: CASSPTPYNEQFF.

The chain is built from TRBV29-1 and TRBJ2-2; TRBD2 matches 11 bases. Germline assignment: CDR1 SQVTM and CDR2 ANQGSEA. The CDR3 loop spans 14 amino acids. The V and J ends lost 6 bases and 2 bases, in that order; junction bases with no gene match: 2. CDR3 DNA: TGCAGCGTCGGGACTAGCGGTAACACCGGGGAGCTGTTTTTT. This encodes CSVGTSGNTGELFF.

The chain is built from TRBV25-1 and TRBJ2-1; no clear D gene. The length of the CDR3 is 13 residues. Trimming removed 1 base at V and 5 bases at J, with 6 bases between. CDR1 and CDR2 (germline): MGHDK, SYGVNS. The CDR3 loop is CASSEWVNNEQFF. The DNA for the CDR3 is TGTGCCAGCAGTGAATGGGTAAACAATGAGCAGTTCTTC.

The V gene is TRBV29-1, the J gene TRBJ2-3; possibly TRBD2 for D (5 bases). This CDR3 has 17 residues. V shed 5 bases and J shed 7 bases, with 28 bases lying between them. Germline lookup yields CDR1 SQVTM and CDR2 ANQGSEA. CDR3 region: CSVPGSGWGILLNTQYF. The CDR3, as DNA: TGCAGCGTTCCCGGTTCGGGGTGGGGAATATTACTAAATACGCAGTATTTT.

The V and J genes are TRBV6-1 and TRBJ1-5; TRBD1 matches at 7 bases. The CDR3 extends over 16 amino acids. Germline loops: CDR1 MNHNS, CDR2 SASEGT. J gave up 4 bases and V 1 base, and 7 bases lay outside the gene matches. CDR3 loop: CASSEGGQGVNQPQHF. The DNA for the CDR3 is TGTGCCAGCAGTGAAGGTGGGCAGGGGGTTAATCAGCCCCAGCATTTT.

This clone was recorded a few times. The chain has TRBV10-3 and TRBJ2-1; possible D gene TRBD2, 6 bases. Trimming pared 0 bases from V and 5 bases from J, leaving 11 bases between. Germline assignment: CDR1 ENHRY and CDR2 SYGVKD. The length of the CDR3 is 15 residues. The CDR3 DNA reads TGTGCCATCAGTGAGTCTACGGGGAGGCACAATGAGCAGTTCTTC. Its translation is CAISESTGRHNEQFF.

This chain uses TRBV6-1 with TRBJ2-7, with D maybe TRBD1 (5 bases). CDR3 length: 13 residues. Germline CDR1 and CDR2: MNHNS and SASEGT. Trimming cost V 11 bases and J 2 bases, with 16 bases left between them. The CDR3 sequence is CAGQRGSTYEQYF. Here the CDR3 DNA reads TGTGCCGGCCAAAGGGGCTCTACCTACGAGCAGTACTTC.

The chain joins TRBV29-1 to TRBJ2-2; 14 bases agree with TRBD2. J was trimmed by 4 bases and V by 5 bases; bases with no gene match: 6. Germline assignment: CDR1 SQVTM and CDR2 ANQGSEA. The CDR3 is 16 amino acids. CDR3 sequence reads: CSVRLAGGPGTGELFF. In DNA form, the CDR3 reads TGCAGCGTTAGACTAGCGGGAGGGCCGGGCACCGGGGAGCTGTTTTTT.

The chain is built from TRBV7-8 and TRBJ1-5; D gene uncertain. Germline V lookup: CDR1 SGHVS, CDR2 FQNEAQ. The CDR3 spans 15 residues. The V gene lost 1 base and the J gene lost 2 bases, with 9 bases spanning the gap. As DNA, the CDR3 is TGTGCCAGCAGCTTAGTTTCCGGGGGCAATCAGCCCCAGCATTTT. Its translation: CASSLVSGGNQPQHF. The full variable domain, its missing parts supplied by reference TRBV7-8 and TRBJ1-5, is GAGVSQSPRYKVAKRGQDVALRCDPISGHVSLFWYQQALGQGPEFLTYFQNEAQLDKSGLPSDRFFAERPEGSVSTLKIQRTQQEDSAVYLCASSLVSGGNQPQHFGDGTRLSIL.

This clone was detected only once. The chain carries TRBV27 and TRBJ1-5; no definite D call. V was cut by 3 bases and J by 4 bases, with 7 bases left in between. CDR3 size: 13 residues. Germline V gene data show CDR1 as MNHEY and CDR2 as SMNVEV (reference sequence). This chain's CDR3 is CASSFGVNQPQHF. The CDR3 DNA reads as TGTGCCAGCAGTTTCGGAGTAAATCAGCCCCAGCATTTT.

V gene TRBV5-6 combines with J gene TRBJ1-2; 8 bases match TRBD1. The V segment lost 5 bases and the J segment 6 bases; nucleotides outside the gene matches: 15. The CDR3 length is 16 residues. Germline-derived CDR1 and CDR2 are SGHDT and YYEEEE. The DNA of the CDR3 is TGTGCCAGCAGGAACTTCGACAGGGGCCAACTCAATGGCTACACCTTC. It codes for CASRNFDRGQLNGYTF.

The chain employs TRBV6-6 and TRBJ2-7; D is possibly TRBD1 or TRBD2 (5 bases each). This CDR3 contains 14 residues. Per germline, CDR1 MNHNY and CDR2 SVGAGI (reference sequence). V lost 4 bases and J 3 bases, leaving 13 bases between the germline ends. The CDR3 here is CASSLGRGLYEQYF. The CDR3 DNA is TGTGCCAGCAGTTTGGGACGGGGCCTCTACGAGCAGTACTTC.

The V gene is TRBV9, the J gene TRBJ2-6; D gene uncertain. The CDR3 sequence is 15 residues long. Germline-derived CDR1 and CDR2 are SGDLS and YYNGEE. V was trimmed by 4 bases and J by 1 base, leaving 9 bases between them. The CDR3, as DNA: TGTGCCAGCAGCATCCAGAATTCTGGGGCCAACGTCCTGACTTTC. As protein: CASSIQNSGANVLTF. Looking up the rest from reference TRBV9 and TRBJ2-6 gives the full variable domain: DSGVTQTPKHLITATGQRVTLRCSPRSGDLSVYWYQQSLDQGLQFLIQYYNGEERAKGNILERFSAQQFPDLHSELNLSSLELGDSALYFCASSIQNSGANVLTFGAGSRLTVL.

The chain uses TRBV6-1 and TRBJ1-1; no clear D. V was clipped by 5 bases and J by 0 bases, with 13 bases between them. The CDR3 covers 15 residues. Germline-derived CDR1 and CDR2 are MNHNS and SASEGT. The CDR3 DNA follows: TGTGCCAGCAGTAACTACCCGGCGGTGAACACTGAAGCTTTCTTT. It encodes CASSNYPAVNTEAFF.

CDR3 in DNA: TGCAGCGCCGGGACGGGTTATGGCTACACCTTC. It yields the protein CSAGTGYGYTF. V gene TRBV29-1 combines with J gene TRBJ1-2, with TRBD1 as a possible D gene (5 bases). CDR1 is SQVTM, CDR2 ANQGSEA, per germline. This CDR3 is 11 amino acids long. Trimming removed 7 bases from V and 5 bases from J, with 11 bases in between.